This T cell receptor beta chain originates from a study of beta chain features in type 1 diabetes. Study-level results: Shorter TCRB CDR3s, moderately but significantly so, marked every one of the four CD4+ subsets in Type 1 diabetes patients.

All of the isolated RNA was reverse transcribed, so expressed TCRB transcripts were sequenced. TCRdb keeps only in-frame clones here, not all; method: immunoSEQ multiplex PCR. The sample records 350,000 to 400,000 clones, 10% to 15% being singletons. CD45RO/CCR7/CD25/CD127/CD95/CD27 separated CD4+ naive, central memory, regulatory and stem cell-like memory cells by sorting. Of note for this clone: The antigen remains unidentified.

Losses at the gene ends were 4 bases for V and 3 bases for J; bases not matched to a gene: 6. The CDR3 covers 15 residues. The V gene's germline CDR1 is SGDLS and CDR2 YYNGEE. This chain connects TRBV9 to TRBJ1-1; 10 nucleotides line up with TRBD1. This receptor was identified in a woman in her late teens or twenties with type 1 diabetes. The specimen sequenced was naive CD4+ T cells from blood. In DNA, the CDR3 is TGTGCCAGCAGCTCCTTTGACAGGGGGCACACTGAAGCTTTCTTT. Residues: CASSSFDRGHTEAFF.